The table lists the clone carrying this T cell receptor beta chain with many counts. The entry originates in a study of neurological immune-mediated disorders. The length of the CDR3 is 14 residues. CDR1 and CDR2 from the germline V gene are MDHEN and SYDVKM. With 3 bases removed from V and 2 bases from J, the gap between germline ends came to 10 bases. TCRdb re-analysed the 5' RACE reads in MiXCR, keeping a single row per CDR3 protein. The sample includes roughly 20,000 distinct CDR3 sequences, 17% seen only once; the top ten take roughly 7%. The origin of this receptor is a young woman with multiple sclerosis. The chain carries TRBV28 and TRBJ2-5; TRBD2 might be the D (5 bases). The sequenced sample was CD8+ T cells from blood. Here the CDR3 reads CASSFEGFQETQYF. The CDR3 DNA follows: TGTGCCAGCAGTTTCGAGGGATTTCAAGAGACCCAGTACTTC.